This paragraph reports one TCR beta chain. As yet, its antigen is unknown. The data derive from a study of shared clonotypes between healthy human individuals. Study-level points and caveats: About 5% of naive CD4 clonotypes were common to several donors. Richness estimates generally favored naive over memory subsets. There were few donors, and this limited the genetic and exposure-history diversity represented. Shared clonotypes across all four donors exceeded non-shared ones in generation probability.

Data came from immunoSEQ multiplex PCR; TCRdb stores just in-frame clones and leaves some out. The data show approximately 2.1 million clones, 93% seen once. Sequencing input: naive CD4+ T cells from PBMCs. Subset described: CD45RA+ positively selected. The sequence came from a man aged 18 to 29 in good health. Some clones in this sample may be carry-over from other donors' samples.

CDR3 loop: CAWSVGRGVSNQPQHF. CDR3 nucleotides: TGTGCCTGGAGTGTCGGCAGGGGAGTTAGCAATCAGCCCCAGCATTTT. The genes are TRBV30 and TRBJ1-5; tentatively, D is TRBD1 (6 bases). Germline V CDR1 and CDR2: GTSNPN, SVGIG (reference sequence). Trimming shortened V by 0 bases and J by 0 bases, and 12 bases separated the two germline ends. CDR3 length: 16 residues.